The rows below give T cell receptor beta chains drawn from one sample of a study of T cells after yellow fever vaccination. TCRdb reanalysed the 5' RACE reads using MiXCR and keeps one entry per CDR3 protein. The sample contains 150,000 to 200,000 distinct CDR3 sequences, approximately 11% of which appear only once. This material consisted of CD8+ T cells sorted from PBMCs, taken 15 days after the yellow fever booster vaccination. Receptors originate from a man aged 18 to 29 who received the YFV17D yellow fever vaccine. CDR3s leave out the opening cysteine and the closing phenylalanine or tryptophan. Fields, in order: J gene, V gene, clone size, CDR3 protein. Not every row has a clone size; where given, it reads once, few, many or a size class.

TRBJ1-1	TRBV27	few	ASRGQRAGELNTEAF
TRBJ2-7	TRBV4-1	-	ASSQAPGLAGEQY
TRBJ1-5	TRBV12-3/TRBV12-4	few	ASSLPRDATWGNQPQH
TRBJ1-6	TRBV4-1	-	ASSLGPGSNSPLH
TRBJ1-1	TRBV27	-	ASSRQGFRWGTEAF
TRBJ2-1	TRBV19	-	ASTPASGAYNEQF
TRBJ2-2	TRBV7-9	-	ASSPTGTGGNPRLRRELF
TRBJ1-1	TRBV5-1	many	ASSLVGTEAF
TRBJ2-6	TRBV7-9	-	ASSPPPPGANVLT
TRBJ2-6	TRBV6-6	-	ASWAGFSGANVLT
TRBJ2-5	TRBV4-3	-	ASSQDGKTQY
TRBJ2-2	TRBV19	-	ASSWTGAAGELF
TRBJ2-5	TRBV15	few	ATSRGRRGDSQETQY
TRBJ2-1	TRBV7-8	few	ASSRLGGASEQF
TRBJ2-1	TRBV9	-	ASSLYTSDEQF
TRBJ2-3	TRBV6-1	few	ASSGIPGLANADTQY
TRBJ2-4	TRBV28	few	ASRLRGQYVKNIQY
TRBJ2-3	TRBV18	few	ASSRGQDGTDTQY
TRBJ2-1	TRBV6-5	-	ASSYSRRASYNEQF
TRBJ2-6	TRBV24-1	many	ATSDGTSGANVLT
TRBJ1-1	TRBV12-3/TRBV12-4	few	ASRPDRAAEAF
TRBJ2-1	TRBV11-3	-	ASSPGGKSYGSYNEQF
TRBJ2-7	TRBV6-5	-	ASNTYVGEQY
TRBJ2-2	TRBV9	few	ASSVGLADTGELF
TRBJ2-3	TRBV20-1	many	SARGRLAGGLRTQY
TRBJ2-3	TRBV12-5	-	ASGRDLSRGADTQY
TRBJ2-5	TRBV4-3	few	ASSQDSVPGETQY